Here is one T cell receptor (beta chain) with its context. This clonotype was counted at least ten times. It has no known antigen specificity. Base qualities are not at hand, and no much larger clone is one base apart. The sample is drawn from a study of response to subunit inactivated influenza vaccine (dated by TCRdb to the late 2010s). Background for the entire study: The study used deep quantitative T cell receptor repertoire profiling to track responses to a trivalent subunit inactivated influenza vaccine.

CDR1 and CDR2, per the germline V gene, are SGHTA and FQGNSA. At the junction V is shortened by 1 base and J by 5 bases, with 8 bases in between. There are 13 amino acids in the CDR3, from cysteine to phenylalanine inclusive. Only the CDR3 portion is preserved as DNA: 39 bases, with reading frame beginning at the first base. Library creation used RT-PCR. For sequencing, an Illumina HiSeq 2500 was employed. In TCRdb, the public reads were trimmed at Q25 with fastp and aligned with MiXCR, with productive beta chains retained. Duplicate CDR3 protein sequences are folded into a single record with the most common DNA and genes. The sample table lists 150,000 to 200,000 distinct CDR3 sequences, roughly 11% of them with a count of one. Jointly, the top ten make up around 12% of the sample. What this sample's time point label stands for: approximately 45 days after influenza vaccine administration. What the research found in general, with its limitations: It was suggested by the authors that each seasonal influenza vaccination may recruit only a limited number of new T cells.

The sequence is built from TRBV7-2 and TRBJ2-5, and the D gene may be TRBD2, 6 bases matching. The receptor was derived from a man aged 45-65 years who received an inactivated influenza vaccine. Donor details come from another sample of the same person, matched by shared clones. Material: non-naive T cells sorted from PBMCs, obtained 35 to 45 days after vaccination. Sample cell subset or site, as interpreted from the label and publication: memory T cell fraction. CDR3 loop: CASSLVGGETQYF. At the DNA level, the sequence is TGTGCCAGCAGCTTAGTTGGGGGGGAGACCCAGTACTTC. The entire variable domain, with the stretches around the CDR3 drawn from the reference TRBV7-2 and TRBJ2-5 proteins, is GAGVSQSPSNKVTEKGKDVELRCDPISGHTALYWYRQSLGQGLEFLIYFQGNSAPDKSGLPSDRFSAERTGGSVSTLTIQRTQQEDSAVYLCASSLVGGETQYFGPGTRLLVL.